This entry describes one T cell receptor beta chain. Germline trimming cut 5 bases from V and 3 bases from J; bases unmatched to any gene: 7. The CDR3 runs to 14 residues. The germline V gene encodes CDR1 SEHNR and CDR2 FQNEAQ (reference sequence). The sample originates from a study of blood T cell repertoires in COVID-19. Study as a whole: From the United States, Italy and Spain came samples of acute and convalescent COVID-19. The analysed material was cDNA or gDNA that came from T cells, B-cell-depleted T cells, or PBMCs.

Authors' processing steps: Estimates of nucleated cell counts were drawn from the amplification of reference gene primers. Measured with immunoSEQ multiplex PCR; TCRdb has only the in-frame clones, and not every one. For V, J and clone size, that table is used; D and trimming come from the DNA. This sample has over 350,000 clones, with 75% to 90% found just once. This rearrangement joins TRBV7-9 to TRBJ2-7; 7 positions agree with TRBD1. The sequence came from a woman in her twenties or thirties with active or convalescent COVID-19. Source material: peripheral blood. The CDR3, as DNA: TGTGCCAGCAGCCACCGGGACAGAGACTACGAGCAGTACTTC. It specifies CASSHRDRDYEQYF.